Each of the 24 T cell receptor beta chains below was sequenced from the same sample in a study of cytomegalovirus exposure and HLA in healthy donors. 60 Vbeta and 13 Jbeta primers were used in PCR. The repertoire was sequenced with immunoSEQ multiplex PCR; TCRdb's copy has only in-frame clones and lacks some. The table has roughly 120,000 clones, around 80% seen once; the top ten hold 13%. Material: PBMCs. The receptors here all came from a woman aged 55-70 years in good health and CMV-seropositive.

The V call is TRBV15, the J call TRBJ2-7; the match to TRBD1 covers 7 bases. V was pared by 1 base and J by 5 bases, with 11 bases of the junction left unmatched. CDR3 length: 16 residues. Germline V gene sequence: CDR1 LNHNV, CDR2 YYDKDF (reference sequence). Here the CDR3 DNA reads TGTGCCACCAGCAGAGGAAGTAAGGGGGCTTTGGACGAGCAGTACTTC. It encodes CATSRGSKGALDEQYF.

The table lists this clone with a count of one. The rearrangement links TRBV30 to TRBJ1-1; D is undetermined. The germline CDR1 and CDR2 sequences are GTSNPN and SVGIG (reference sequence). Deletions cut 4 bases from V and 1 base from J, with 10 bases between. The length of the CDR3 is 13 residues. CDR3 sequence reads: CAWMRAGNTEAFF. The CDR3 DNA follows: TGTGCCTGGATGAGGGCCGGGAACACTGAAGCTTTCTTT.

The chain links TRBV27 to TRBJ2-7; 11 bases fit TRBD2. Trimming removed 5 bases from V and 0 bases from J; junction bases left unmatched: 9. Germline CDR1 reads MNHEY; CDR2 reads SMNVEV (reference sequence). The CDR3 runs 17 residues. The CDR3 region has the DNA TGTGCCAGCAGTCCTCAGACTAGCGGGATAATCTCCTACGAGCAGTACTTC. It is translated as CASSPQTSGIISYEQYF.

The chain recombines TRBV5-4 with TRBJ2-5; D gene uncertain. The V gene's germline CDR1 is SGHNT and CDR2 YYREEE (reference sequence). The CDR3 is made up of 13 amino acids. V gave up 0 bases and J gave up 1 base, with 4 bases separating them. CDR3 in DNA: TGTGCCAGCAGCTTGGTCGGCCAAGAGACCCAGTACTTC. It specifies CASSLVGQETQYF.

The J gene is TRBJ2-2, the V gene TRBV9; D gene ambiguous. The CDR3 length is 12 residues. Trimming left V 0 bases short and J 7 bases short, with 4 bases between. Germline V gene data show CDR1 as SGDLS and CDR2 as YYNGEE. CDR3 sequence: CASSVGLGELFF. The CDR3 DNA follows: TGTGCCAGCAGCGTAGGGCTCGGGGAGCTGTTTTTT.

This clone came up once. V is TRBV30 and J is TRBJ2-3; TRBD2 agrees at 7 bases. The trim removed 0 bases at V and 4 bases at J, leaving 4 bases unmatched. The CDR3 loop spans 14 amino acids. CDR1 GTSNPN and CDR2 SVGIG come from the germline V gene (reference sequence). CDR3 sequence: CAWSVKAGADTQYF. CDR3 DNA: TGTGCCTGGAGTGTAAAGGCGGGGGCAGATACGCAGTATTTT.

This clone was found a few times. The chain carries TRBV5-5 and TRBJ1-2, with D possibly being TRBD1 (5 bases). This CDR3 has 14 amino acids. V shed 2 bases and J shed 4 bases, with 12 bases lying between them. CDR1 and CDR2 from the germline V gene are SGHKS and YYEKEE (reference sequence). CDR3 in DNA: TGTGCCAGCAGCTTATTGCTACAGGCCTATGGCTACACCTTC. Its translation: CASSLLLQAYGYTF.

The genes are TRBV11-2 and TRBJ1-1; D is unresolved. The V and J ends lost 5 bases and 1 base respectively, with 8 bases between them. Germline lookup yields CDR1 SGHAT and CDR2 FQNNGV. The CDR3 consists of 13 residues. CDR3 sequence (DNA): TGTGCCAGCAGCCCGACACGGAACACTGAAGCTTTCTTT. It yields the protein CASSPTRNTEAFF.

This clone was recorded a few times. The rearrangement uses TRBV5-1 and TRBJ1-2; 10 positions agree with TRBD1. Losses at the gene ends were 5 bases for V and 6 bases for J; bases not matched to a gene: 7. The CDR3 loop spans 14 amino acids. Looked up from germline, CDR1 is SGHRS and CDR2 is YFSETQ. In DNA, the CDR3 is TGCGCCAGCAGGCACACCGGGACAGGGGATGGCTACACCTTC. Residues: CASRHTGTGDGYTF.

The rearrangement uses TRBV7-6 and TRBJ2-1; 10 positions agree with TRBD1. This CDR3 spans 18 amino acids. Germline trimming cut 1 base from V and 8 bases from J; bases unmatched to any gene: 14. Germline V gene lookup returns CDR1 SGHVS and CDR2 FNYEAQ. The CDR3 here is CASSLGFISGTGVDEQFF. In nucleotides, the CDR3 is TGTGCCAGCAGCTTAGGTTTTATCTCCGGGACAGGGGTGGATGAGCAGTTCTTC.

The rearrangement links TRBV4-3 to TRBJ2-7, with TRBD2 as a possible D gene (6 bases). Deletions cut 1 base from V and 4 bases from J, with 17 bases between. CDR1 and CDR2 (germline): LGHNA, YSLEER. The CDR3 runs to 16 residues. The CDR3 loop reads CASSQALSGTGYEQYF. The DNA for the CDR3 is TGCGCCAGCAGCCAAGCTCTTAGCGGAACCGGGTACGAGCAGTACTTC.

In this sample, this clone turned up a few times. J is TRBJ2-7 and V is TRBV11-2; TRBD1 might be the D (6 bases). V lost 1 base, J lost 1 base, and 8 bases lay in between. Looked up from germline, CDR1 is SGHAT and CDR2 is FQNNGV. The CDR3 runs 14 residues. CDR3 in DNA: TGTGCCAGCAGCTTAGGGACAGAGTCCTACGAGCAGTACTTC. It yields the protein CASSLGTESYEQYF.

J is TRBJ2-1 and V is TRBV9; D is possibly TRBD1 (6 bases). The germline V gene encodes CDR1 SGDLS and CDR2 YYNGEE. V was cut by 1 base and J by 7 bases, with 15 bases left in between. This CDR3 comprises 15 residues. The CDR3 loop is CASSVQSGQPNEQFF. The CDR3 coding sequence is TGTGCCAGCAGCGTACAGTCCGGACAGCCTAATGAGCAGTTCTTC.

This clone was counted a few times. The chain is built from TRBV23-1 and TRBJ1-1; D not certain. TRBV23-1 falls under the ORF class, with uncertain function. The V end lost 5 bases, the J end lost 6 bases, and 19 bases lay between the germline ends. The CDR3 is made up of 15 amino acids. CDR3 nucleotides: TGCGCCAGCAGTTTTCCCGACGGGGAATCCCCTGAAGCTTTCTTT. This encodes CASSFPDGESPEAFF.

In its sample, this clone was seen a few times. The CDR3 DNA sequence: TGTGCCAGCAGCTCAAGGACAGGGATCTACAATGAGCAGTTCTTC. This encodes CASSSRTGIYNEQFF. The gene calls are TRBV7-8 and TRBJ2-1; 8 nucleotides match TRBD1. The V segment lost 4 bases and the J segment 3 bases; nucleotides outside the gene matches: 5. In germline, CDR1 is SGHVS, CDR2 FQNEAQ. The CDR3 covers 15 residues. Supplemented by reference TRBV7-8 and TRBJ2-1, the full variable domain reads GAGVSQSPRYKVAKRGQDVALRCDPISGHVSLFWYQQALGQGPEFLTYFQNEAQLDKSGLPSDRFFAERPEGSVSTLKIQRTQQEDSAVYLCASSSRTGIYNEQFFGPGTRLTVL.

The chain is built from TRBV5-6 and TRBJ2-4; a weak D match, TRBD1 (6 bases). CDR1 is SGHDT and CDR2 is YYEEEE in the germline V gene. The CDR3 spans 15 residues. The V and J ends lost 4 bases and 0 bases respectively, with 11 bases between them. DNA for the CDR3: TGTGCCAGCAGCATGGGACACCAAGCCAAAAACATTCAGTACTTC. Protein: CASSMGHQAKNIQYF.

This chain links TRBV28 with TRBJ1-5; D perhaps matches TRBD1 (6 bases). This CDR3 is 14 amino acids long. Trimming removed 6 bases at V and 6 bases at J, with 15 bases between. Germline CDR1 is MDHEN and CDR2 is SYDVKM. For the CDR3, the DNA is TGTGCCAGCAGAGGGGGGGGAGGCACTCAGCCCCAGCATTTT. The encoded protein is CASRGGGGTQPQHF.

This clone was counted a single time. The chain uses TRBV6-4 and TRBJ1-2, with no clear D. This CDR3 contains 12 residues. V lost 2 bases and J lost 7, with 8 bases in between. CDR1 and CDR2 from the germline V gene are MRHNA and SNTAGT. The DNA of the CDR3 is TGTGCCAGCAGTGACGACCGGAGTGGCTACACCTTC. As protein: CASSDDRSGYTF.

V usage is TRBV6-1 and J usage is TRBJ1-1; the match to TRBD1 covers 10 bases. CDR3 length equals 15 residues. The germline gives CDR1 MNHNS, CDR2 SASEGT. After removal of 5 bases from V and 3 bases from J, the junction contained 6 bases not matched to a gene. CDR3 nucleotides: TGTGCCAGCAGTAGGGACAGGGGATTTGACACTGAAGCTTTCTTT. Its protein product is CASSRDRGFDTEAFF.

The rearrangement links TRBV11-3 to TRBJ1-3, with TRBD1 matching 9 bases. The CDR3 runs to 15 residues. Germline V gene data show CDR1 as SGHNT and CDR2 as YENEEA. V lost 4 bases, J lost 0 bases, and 1 base stayed unmatched. In nucleotides, the CDR3 is TGTGCCAGCAGCTCGGACAGGGGCTCTGGAAACACCATATATTTT. It codes for CASSSDRGSGNTIYF.

This sequence joins TRBV19 and TRBJ2-7, with 11 bases that match TRBD2. The V and J ends lost 3 bases and 3 bases, in that order; junction bases with no gene match: 7. Germline loops: CDR1 LNHDA, CDR2 SQIVND (reference sequence). CDR3 length: 16 residues. The CDR3 sequence: CASSIGGLAGGYEQYF. The CDR3 coding sequence is TGTGCCAGTAGTATCGGGGGGCTAGCGGGAGGCTACGAGCAGTACTTC. Variable domain in full (rest from reference TRBV19 and TRBJ2-7): DGGITQSPKYLFRKEGQNVTLSCEQNLNHDAMYWYRQDPGQGLRLIYYSQIVNDFQKGDIAEGYSVSREKKESFPLTVTSAQKNPTAFYLCASSIGGLAGGYEQYFGPGTRLTVT.

The V call is TRBV11-3, the J call TRBJ2-1; the match to TRBD2 covers 12 bases. The V gene end was trimmed by 5 bases and the J gene end by 4 bases; junction bases not matched to a gene: 3. Germline V lookup: CDR1 SGHNT, CDR2 YENEEA. CDR3 length: 15 residues. The DNA of the CDR3 is TGTGCCAGCAGCAAAGGGACTAGCGGGTACAATGAGCAGTTCTTC. This encodes CASSKGTSGYNEQFF.

The V call is TRBV7-2, the J call TRBJ1-1, with 9 bases aligning to TRBD1. Germline values: CDR1 SGHTA, CDR2 FQGNSA. The V and J ends lost 0 bases and 5 bases, in that order; junction bases with no gene match: 1. The CDR3 loop spans 14 amino acids. The CDR3 reads CASSLAGQGTEAFF. DNA of the CDR3: TGTGCCAGCAGCTTAGCGGGACAGGGTACTGAAGCTTTCTTT.

The chain links TRBV4-1 to TRBJ2-5; TRBD2 matches at 9 bases. The CDR3 has 19 amino acids. J gave up 4 bases and V 2 bases, and 17 bases lay outside the gene matches. The germline gives CDR1 MGHRA, CDR2 YSYEKL. In nucleotides, the CDR3 is TGCGCCAGCAGCCAATTCGAGCGAGCGGGGGGAGCTATTTTAGAGACCCAGTACTTC. It codes for CASSQFERAGGAILETQYF.